These T cell receptor beta chains were read from a single sample in a study of a mutant IDH1 vaccine in newly diagnosed glioma. Method: immunoSEQ multiplex PCR; TCRdb's copy keeps in-frame clones and lacks some. The sample has approximately 54,000 clones, 65% to 85% seen once. Source: PBMCs, taken from a glioma patient treated with radiotherapy, temozolomide or both. These receptors were obtained from a man younger than 30 with glioma. Each CDR3 is given with its conserved first and last residue. D genes are given only for firm matches. Expanded clones get a size class; other rows say once, few or many, or leave the size out.

abundance	d_gene	j_gene	v_gene	CDR3aa	CDR3nt
few	TRBD1	TRBJ2-7	TRBV29-1	CSVAGQGRESYEQYF	TGCAGCGTCGCCGGACAGGGGCGCGAGAGCTACGAGCAGTACTTC
NA	NA	TRBJ2-3	TRBV4-3	CASSPSDGRTDTQYF	TGCGCCAGCAGCCCCTCGGACGGTAGGACAGATACGCAGTATTTT
NA	NA	TRBJ1-1	TRBV29-1	CSSTRPARTEAFF	TGCAGCTCAACTCGACCGGCACGGACTGAAGCTTTCTTT
NA	NA	TRBJ2-7	TRBV6-6	CASSYDERATYEQYF	TGTGCCAGCAGTTACGACGAGCGGGCGACCTACGAGCAGTACTTC
NA	NA	TRBJ1-2	TRBV11-2	CASSLQGANYGYTF	TGTGCCAGCAGCTTACAGGGCGCTAACTATGGCTACACCTTC
NA	NA	TRBJ1-2	TRBV7-3	CASSDQGFKGYTF	TGTGCCAGCAGCGATCAGGGGTTTAAGGGCTACACCTTC
NA	NA	TRBJ2-7	TRBV7-2	CASSLVSSYEQYF	TGTGCCAGCAGCTTAGTTTCCTCCTACGAGCAGTACTTC
once	NA	TRBJ2-7	TRBV7-3	CASSLGQSAEQYF	TGTGCCAGCAGCTTAGGGCAGTCCGCCGAGCAGTACTTC
NA	TRBD1	TRBJ2-7	TRBV2	CASIKQGASYEQYF	TGTGCCAGCATAAAACAGGGGGCGTCCTACGAGCAGTACTTC
NA	NA	TRBJ2-5	TRBV7-2	CASSLAYRGGQETQYF	TGTGCCAGCAGCTTAGCGTACAGGGGGGGTCAAGAGACCCAGTACTTC
NA	NA	TRBJ1-5	TRBV6-6	CASSPGVASNQPQHF	TGTGCCAGCAGTCCGGGCGTGGCATCCAATCAGCCCCAGCATTTT
NA	NA	TRBJ2-7	TRBV4-1	CASSQARGAYEQYF	TGCGCCAGCAGCCAAGCCAGGGGTGCCTACGAGCAGTACTTC
NA	TRBD1	TRBJ1-6	TRBV9	CASSVSEGADNSPLHF	TGTGCCAGCAGCGTTTCCGAGGGGGCGGATAATTCACCCCTCCACTTT
once	TRBD2	TRBJ2-1	TRBV5-1	CASSPGLAGGNEQFF	TGCGCCAGCAGCCCGGGACTAGCGGGAGGCAATGAGCAGTTCTTC
once	TRBD1	TRBJ1-1	TRBV4-1	CASSQVGTGDTEAFF	TGCGCCAGCAGCCAAGTGGGGACAGGGGACACTGAAGCTTTCTTT
once	NA	TRBJ1-4	TRBV9	CASSVGLVHANEKLFF	TGTGCCAGCAGCGTAGGCTTGGTTCACGCGAATGAAAAACTGTTTTTT
few	NA	TRBJ1-2	TRBV9	CASSVVSGMNYGYTF	TGTGCCAGCAGCGTAGTTTCAGGGATGAACTATGGCTACACCTTC
once	TRBD1	TRBJ2-2	TRBV5-1	CASSFTGGFTGELFF	TGCGCCAGCAGCTTCACAGGGGGATTCACCGGGGAGCTGTTTTTT
NA	NA	TRBJ2-3	TRBV9	CASSGTGGSDTQYF	TGTGCCAGCAGCGGTACCGGGGGCTCAGATACGCAGTATTTT
NA	NA	TRBJ1-5	TRBV9	CASSVGVDWPQHF	TGTGCCAGCAGCGTAGGAGTGGATTGGCCCCAGCATTTT
once	NA	TRBJ2-5	TRBV29-1	CSVDRSGETQYF	TGCAGCGTTGATAGGTCCGGGGAGACCCAGTACTTC
few	NA	TRBJ1-2	TRBV28	CASRSGVGGYTF	TGTGCCAGCAGATCAGGGGTGGGTGGCTACACCTTC
NA	NA	TRBJ2-7	TRBV19	CASSSGAYEQYF	TGTGCCAGTAGCTCAGGGGCCTACGAGCAGTACTTC
NA	NA	TRBJ1-1	TRBV7-2	CASSLGLTGNTEAFF	TGTGCCAGCAGCTTAGGGCTGACAGGGAACACTGAAGCTTTCTTT